This T cell receptor beta chain was captured by sequencing in a study of cytomegalovirus exposure and HLA in healthy donors. The PCR made use of 60 Vbeta and 13 Jbeta primers. The data were produced by immunoSEQ multiplex PCR, yet TCRdb's version contains in-frame clones alone and is incomplete. Of about 130,000 clones listed, roughly 85% are singletons. All donors participated as healthy donors of bone marrow. CDR1 is SGHRS, CDR2 YFSETQ, per germline. This CDR3 is built from 17 residues. Trimming cost V 3 bases and J 6 bases; bases outside gene matches: 9. This clonotype was obtained from a boy younger than 18 in good health and CMV-seronegative. This rearrangement joins TRBV5-1 to TRBJ2-1; 13 bases agree with TRBD2. The specimen was PBMCs. The CDR3 protein is CASSSILLAGGGNEQFF. The CDR3 DNA is TGCGCCAGCAGCTCGATTTTACTAGCGGGAGGGGGCAATGAGCAGTTCTTC.